The 14 T cell receptor beta chains reported below all come from one sample, sequenced in a study of T cell responses to AZD1222 COVID-19 vaccine. Produced via immunoSEQ multiplex PCR; TCRdb's table is partial and in-frame only. The table includes tens of thousands of clones, approximately 92% detected once. The sample was peripheral blood, taken on day 0 of AZD1222 vaccination. These receptors came from an adult in good health.

The chain's CDR3 is CASSWLGVSEAFF. DNA for the CDR3: TGTGCCAGCAGCTGGCTCGGGGTCAGCGAAGCTTTCTTT. The chain is built from TRBV7-8 and TRBJ1-1; D not certain. Trimming stripped 4 bases from V and 8 bases from J, with 14 bases between. CDR1 is SGHVS, CDR2 FQNEAQ, per germline. The CDR3 loop spans 13 amino acids. The entire variable domain, with the rest obtained from reference TRBV7-8 and TRBJ1-1, is as follows: GAGVSQSPRYKVAKRGQDVALRCDPISGHVSLFWYQQALGQGPEFLTYFQNEAQLDKSGLPSDRFFAERPEGSVSTLKIQRTQQEDSAVYLCASSWLGVSEAFFGQGTRLTVV.

V and J are TRBV27 and TRBJ2-3; the D is unclear. The CDR3 totals 13 residues. Trimming removed 5 bases at V and 3 bases at J, with 9 bases between. From germline, CDR1 is MNHEY and CDR2 SMNVEV (reference sequence). This CDR3 reads CASSVVGTDTQYF. The CDR3 DNA reads TGTGCCAGCAGTGTTGTGGGGACAGATACGCAGTATTTT.

V gene TRBV27 combines with J gene TRBJ2-1; TRBD2 agrees at 9 bases. With V trimmed by 6 bases and J by 5 bases, 8 bases remained unmatched. Germline-derived CDR1 and CDR2 are MNHEY and SMNVEV (reference sequence). The CDR3 runs 15 residues. CDR3 loop: CASRPGLAGNNEQFF. The CDR3 DNA reads TGTGCCAGCAGGCCCGGGCTAGCGGGAAACAATGAGCAGTTCTTC.

V gene TRBV4-1 combines with J gene TRBJ1-6, with TRBD1 matching over 7 bases. The length of the CDR3 is 14 residues. Germline CDR1 MGHRA, CDR2 YSYEKL. The V segment lost 6 bases and the J segment 7 bases; nucleotides outside the gene matches: 6. CDR3 DNA: TGCGCCAGCAGTACGGGACAGCTAAATTCACCCCTCCACTTT. Protein: CASSTGQLNSPLHF.

The chain joins TRBV6-1 to TRBJ1-5, with a weak D call TRBD1 (5 bases). The V gene lost 1 base and the J gene lost 6 bases, with 16 bases spanning the gap. CDR3 size: 16 residues. The germline gives CDR1 MNHNS, CDR2 SASEGT. CDR3 protein: CASSEGFGGGPQPQHF. The CDR3 coding sequence is TGTGCCAGCAGTGAAGGGTTCGGGGGAGGGCCTCAGCCCCAGCATTTT.

This chain uses TRBV28 with TRBJ2-1; D uncertain. Germline lookup yields CDR1 MDHEN and CDR2 SYDVKM. Trimming took 8 bases from V and 2 from J, leaving 4 bases between them. CDR3 length equals 11 residues. For the CDR3, the DNA is TGTGCCAGCTCTGCCTACAATGAGCAGTTCTTC. It yields the protein CASSAYNEQFF.

V and J are TRBV11-2 and TRBJ2-3; D is unclear. The CDR3 contains 17 residues. CDR1 and CDR2 from the germline V gene are SGHAT and FQNNGV. The V end was cut by 3 bases, the J end by 3 bases, with 19 bases between. The CDR3 spells CASSFTRAPVGTDTQYF. The CDR3 DNA is TGTGCCAGCAGCTTCACAAGGGCCCCAGTTGGGACAGATACGCAGTATTTT.

The V and J genes are TRBV5-1 and TRBJ2-1, with 10 positions matching TRBD2. Germline assignment: CDR1 SGHRS and CDR2 YFSETQ. V lost 0 bases to trimming and J lost 4 bases; unmatched junction nucleotides: 4. CDR3 length: 16 amino acids. CDR3 sequence (DNA): TGCGCCAGCAGCTTGGGATTAGCGGGGGGATACAATGAGCAGTTCTTC. It translates to CASSLGLAGGYNEQFF.

The chain is built from TRBV19 and TRBJ2-2; D possibly corresponds to TRBD1 (5 bases). Germline V CDR1 and CDR2: LNHDA, SQIVND (reference sequence). The CDR3 covers 14 residues. Trimming left V 6 bases short and J 6 bases short, with 14 bases between. DNA for the CDR3: TGTGCCAGTAGCGCCTCCTCAGGGTCCGGGGAGCTGTTTTTT. Translated: CASSASSGSGELFF.

This clone was picked up one time. The chain is built from TRBV30 and TRBJ2-7; 11 positions agree with TRBD1. The CDR3 contains 13 residues. The ends lost 5 bases at V and 4 bases at J; junction bases unmatched: 4. Per germline, CDR1 GTSNPN and CDR2 SVGIG (reference sequence). CDR3 region: CAWLGQGEYEQYF. CDR3 nucleotide sequence: TGTGCCTGGCTGGGACAGGGGGAATACGAGCAGTACTTC.

This clone was counted a single time. The chain recombines TRBV2 with TRBJ2-1; possible D gene TRBD2, 5 bases. The CDR3 covers 15 residues. The ends were cut back, 4 bases at V and 7 bases at J, with 17 bases in the middle. The germline V gene encodes CDR1 SNHLY and CDR2 FYNNEI. The CDR3 is CASSVDWTGGNEQFF. The CDR3 DNA is TGTGCCAGCAGTGTTGACTGGACCGGCGGGAATGAGCAGTTCTTC.

The V and J genes are TRBV2 and TRBJ1-4; D is uncertain. The CDR3 is made up of 14 amino acids. The ends were cut back, 3 bases at V and 7 bases at J, with 12 bases in the middle. Germline assignment: CDR1 SNHLY and CDR2 FYNNEI. The CDR3 loop is CASSDIGQGEKLFF. CDR3 DNA sequence: TGTGCCAGCAGTGACATAGGTCAAGGTGAAAAACTGTTTTTT. The whole variable domain, remainder taken from reference TRBV2 and TRBJ1-4, is EPEVTQTPSHQVTQMGQEVILRCVPISNHLYFYWYRQILGQKVEFLVSFYNNEISEKSEIFDDQFSVERPDGSNFTLKIRSTKLEDSAMYFCASSDIGQGEKLFFGSGTQLSVL.

This chain uses TRBV7-2 with TRBJ2-2, with a weak D call TRBD2 (5 bases). Germline V gene data show CDR1 as SGHTA and CDR2 as FQGNSA. This CDR3 is 15 amino acids long. With 5 bases removed from V and 6 bases from J, the gap between germline ends came to 16 bases. CDR3 coding DNA: TGTGCCAGCAGCCACGGGGTAAAAATGTCCGGGGAGCTGTTTTTT. As protein: CASSHGVKMSGELFF.

This clone was detected only once. This rearrangement joins TRBV6-2 or TRBV6-3 to TRBJ2-2, with D possibly being TRBD2 (5 bases). Germline V gene sequence: CDR1 MNHEY, CDR2 SVGEGT. With 6 bases removed from V and 4 bases from J, the gap between germline ends came to 12 bases. The CDR3 consists of 14 residues. DNA for the CDR3: TGTGCCAGCAGCCCGTCGGGGTCCACCGGGGAGCTGTTTTTT. This encodes CASSPSGSTGELFF.